The clone carrying this T cell receptor (beta chain) showed up many times. The antigen is undetermined. The sample originates from a study of early T cells in non-severe SARS-CoV-2 infection. Study overall: RNA in bulk from unsorted whole blood was sequenced, and chains were unpaired. Study-wide results and limits: Matching results from VDJdb favored anti-spike CD8 responses, leaving private and CD4 specificities undetected.

After removal of 5 bases from V and 3 bases from J, the junction contained 7 bases not matched to a gene. The CDR3 extends over 15 amino acids. Germline V gene sequence: CDR1 SGHRS, CDR2 YFSETQ. Unique molecular identifiers tagged individual cDNA molecules. MiXCR was run by TCRdb on the 5' RACE reads, yielding one entry per CDR3 protein. The table includes tens of thousands of distinct CDR3 sequences, 10% detected once. The gene calls are TRBV5-1 and TRBJ2-3; 9 bases are a match to TRBD2. The sequence was collected from an adult who was a healthcare worker with PCR-confirmed SARS-CoV-2 infection or an uninfected control (not recorded which). Sequenced: whole blood. The CDR3 DNA reads TGCGCCAGCAGTGGCGGGAGGGGAAAGACAGATACGCAGTATTTT. This codes for CASSGGRGKTDTQYF.